This TCR beta chain was retrieved from a study of CD4+ T cells in melanoma. Overall study findings and caveats: A reported correlation linked neoantigen-specific CD4+ T cells to CD8+, macrophage and B cell function. Neoantigen-specific CD4+ T cells in melanoma reportedly had diverse differentiation states.

The method was immunoSEQ multiplex PCR; TCRdb's version includes in-frame clones alone and lacks a portion of them. The table lists 90,000 to 130,000 clones, 92% of them singletons. Concerning this clone: Its antigen is still unknown.

The germline V and J ends were trimmed by 0 bases and 7 bases, with 15 bases remaining between them. The CDR3 has 16 residues. Looked up from germline, CDR1 is MGHDK and CDR2 is SYGVNS. The sample taken for sequencing was peripheral blood. This TCR was recovered from a human donor with melanoma. The gene calls are TRBV25-1 and TRBJ1-4, with D maybe TRBD1 (6 bases). The CDR3 here is CASSEYIRGASEKLFF. CDR3 sequence (DNA): TGTGCCAGCAGTGAATATATTCGGGGGGCGTCTGAAAAACTGTTTTTT.